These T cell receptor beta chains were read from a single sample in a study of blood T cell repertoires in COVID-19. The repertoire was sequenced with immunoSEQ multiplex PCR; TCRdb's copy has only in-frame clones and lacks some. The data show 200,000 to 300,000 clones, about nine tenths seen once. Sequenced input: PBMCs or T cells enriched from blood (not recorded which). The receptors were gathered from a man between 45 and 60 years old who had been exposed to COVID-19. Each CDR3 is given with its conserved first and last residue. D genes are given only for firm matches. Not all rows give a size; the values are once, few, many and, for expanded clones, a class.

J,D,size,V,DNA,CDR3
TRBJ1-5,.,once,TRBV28,TGTGCCAGCAGTTTTCTAAACGTTCAGCCCCAGCATTTT,CASSFLNVQPQHF
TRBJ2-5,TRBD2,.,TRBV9,TGTGCCAGCAGCGTTAGCGGGAGGGCGGAGACCCAGTACTTC,CASSVSGRAETQYF
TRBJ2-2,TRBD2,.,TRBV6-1,TGTGCCAGCGGGACTACCAACACCGGGGAGCTGTTTTTT,CASGTTNTGELFF
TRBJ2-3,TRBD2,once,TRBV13,TGTGCCAGCAGCTCCCCATCTAGCGGGGGGGCCTGGGTGGCAGATACGCAGTATTTT,CASSSPSSGGAWVADTQYF
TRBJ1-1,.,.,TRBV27,TGTGCCAGCAGTTTACGTGGCAGTGCCTACAGTGAAGCTTTCTTT,CASSLRGSAYSEAFF
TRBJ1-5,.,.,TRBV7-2,TGTGCCAGCAGCCAAGCAGGGTATCAGCCCCAGCATTTT,CASSQAGYQPQHF
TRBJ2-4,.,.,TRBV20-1,TGCAGTGCTAGTGCAGGGGCCAAAAACATTCAGTACTTC,CSASAGAKNIQYF
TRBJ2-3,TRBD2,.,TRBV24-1,TGTGCCACAACCAGCCCGGCTAGCGGGGGGGCCCAAACGCAGTATTTT,CATTSPASGGAQTQYF
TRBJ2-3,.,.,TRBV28,TGTGCCAGCACCCCTTCCCGGGGGAACACAGATACGCAGTATTTT,CASTPSRGNTDTQYF
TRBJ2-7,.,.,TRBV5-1,TGCGCCAGCAGCTTTGCGTTCTCCTACGAGCAGTACTTC,CASSFAFSYEQYF
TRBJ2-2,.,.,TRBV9,TGTGCCAGCAGCGTAGACGGCAGGGTATACACCGGGGAGCTGTTTTTT,CASSVDGRVYTGELFF
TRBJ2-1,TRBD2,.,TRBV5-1,TGCGCCAGCAGCTTCGGACTAGGCAATGAGCAGTTCTTC,CASSFGLGNEQFF
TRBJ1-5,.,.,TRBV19,TGTGCCAGTAGTATAGGTCACAGGGCTGGTCAGCCCCAGCATTTT,CASSIGHRAGQPQHF
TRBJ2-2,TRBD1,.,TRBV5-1,TGCGCCAGCAGTCCCGGGACAGGGTCCACCGGGGAGCTGTTTTTT,CASSPGTGSTGELFF
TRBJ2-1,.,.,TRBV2,TGTGCCAGCACCTTCTCAGATGAGCAGTTCTTC,CASTFSDEQFF
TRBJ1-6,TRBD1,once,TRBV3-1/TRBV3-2,TGTGCCAGCAGCCGAGGACAGGGAGATTCACCCCTCCACTTT,CASSRGQGDSPLHF
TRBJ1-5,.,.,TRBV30,TGTGCCTGGAGCCCGCACGGGGGGTGGAATCAGCCCCAGCATTTT,CAWSPHGGWNQPQHF
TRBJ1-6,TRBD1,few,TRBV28,TGTGCCAGCAGTGCCCGGACAGGAAGCTCCTATAATTCACCCCTCCACTTT,CASSARTGSSYNSPLHF
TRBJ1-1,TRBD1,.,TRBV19,TGTGCCAGTATGTCCGGGGGACAGGACACTGAAGCTTTCTTT,CASMSGGQDTEAFF
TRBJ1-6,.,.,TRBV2,TGTGCCAGCAGTGAACAGGGAGGAAATTCACCCCTCCACTTT,CASSEQGGNSPLHF
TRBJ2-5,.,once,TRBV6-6,TGTGCCAGCAGTCCGTCCCCGGGAGAATACCAAGAGACCCAGTACTTC,CASSPSPGEYQETQYF
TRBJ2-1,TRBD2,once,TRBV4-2,TGTGCCAGCAGCCAAGAAGGGGCTAGCGGGATGGCAAATGAGCAGTTCTTC,CASSQEGASGMANEQFF
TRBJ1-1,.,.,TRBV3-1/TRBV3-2,TGTGCCAGCAGCCAAGATCCCAACTTGAACACTGAAGCTTTCTTT,CASSQDPNLNTEAFF
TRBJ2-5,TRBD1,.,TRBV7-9,TGTGCCAGCAGCTTACCGGACAGGGGTACCGTAGAGACCCAGTACTTC,CASSLPDRGTVETQYF
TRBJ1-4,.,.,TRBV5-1,TGCGCCAGCAGTTACCAGGGCCCTAATGAAAAACTGTTTTTT,CASSYQGPNEKLFF
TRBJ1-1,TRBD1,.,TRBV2,TGTGCCAGCAGCCCTGAGAACAGGGGGGGCACTGAAGCTTTCTTT,CASSPENRGGTEAFF
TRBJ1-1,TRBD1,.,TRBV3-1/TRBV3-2,TGTGCCAGCAGATACGGGACAGGGGGCACTGAAGCTTTCTTT,CASRYGTGGTEAFF
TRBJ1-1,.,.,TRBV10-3,TGTGCCATCAGTGGAGCGTATAGGACTGAAGCTTTCTTT,CAISGAYRTEAFF
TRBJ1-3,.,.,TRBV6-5,TGTGCCAGCAGCCGGGACACTGGAAACACCATATATTTT,CASSRDTGNTIYF
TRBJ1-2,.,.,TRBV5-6,TGTGCCAGCTCAGGGAATAACTATGGCTACACCTTC,CASSGNNYGYTF
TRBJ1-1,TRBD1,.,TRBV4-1,TGCGCCAGCAGCCCCGACAGGGAAGAAGCTTTCTTT,CASSPDREEAFF
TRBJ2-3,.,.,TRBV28,TGTGCCAGCAGTGCCCGTGGCGGGGGCACAGATACGCAGTATTTT,CASSARGGGTDTQYF
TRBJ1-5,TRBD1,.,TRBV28,TGTGCGACACAGCAGGGGGCAGGTCAGCCCCAGCATTTT,CATQQGAGQPQHF
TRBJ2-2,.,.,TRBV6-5,TGTGCCAGCAGTTACTCCGCCGGGGAGCTGTTTTTT,CASSYSAGELFF
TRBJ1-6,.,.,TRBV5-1,TGCGCCAGCAGCTTGGAGGGGAACTCACCCCTCCACTTT,CASSLEGNSPLHF
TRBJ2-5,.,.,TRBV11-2,TGTGCCAGCACCGGGGGACCAGGGAATCTCCAAGAGACCCAGTACTTC,CASTGGPGNLQETQYF
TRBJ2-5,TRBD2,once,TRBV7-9,TGTGCCAGCAGCGTTGTTGGGACTAGCGGGAGAGGGGGATACGAGACCCAGTACTTC,CASSVVGTSGRGGYETQYF
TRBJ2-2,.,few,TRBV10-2,TGCGCCAGTACACTAGCGAACACCGGGGAGCTGTTTTTT,CASTLANTGELFF
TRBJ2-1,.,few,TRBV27,TGTGCCAGCAGGAAGGGGGGGGTGAACAATGAGCAGTTCTTC,CASRKGGVNNEQFF
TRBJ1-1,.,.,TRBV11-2,TGTGCCAGCAGCTCCCCTCGGGGGATGGTAAAAGCTTTCTTT,CASSSPRGMVKAFF
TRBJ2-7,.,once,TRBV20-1,TGCAGTGCAGACGACACCTACGAGCAGTACTTC,CSADDTYEQYF
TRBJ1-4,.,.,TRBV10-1,TGCGCCAGCCGCCGTCCCCTCCCACAGGGAGAAAAACTGTTTTTT,CASRRPLPQGEKLFF
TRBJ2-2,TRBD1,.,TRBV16,TGTGCCAGCAGCCTTCGACAGGGGGTCACCGGGGAGCTGTTTTTT,CASSLRQGVTGELFF
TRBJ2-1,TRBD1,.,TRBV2,TGTGCCAGCTCCCCCGGGGCCCGGACAGGGATATACAATGAGCAGTTCTTC,CASSPGARTGIYNEQFF
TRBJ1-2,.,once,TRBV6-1,TGTGCCAGCAGTGAATCAAATGACAGATACGGCTACACCTTC,CASSESNDRYGYTF
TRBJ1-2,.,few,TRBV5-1,TGCGCCAGCAGCTTACAACCGGGGGCTAACTATGGCTACACCTTC,CASSLQPGANYGYTF
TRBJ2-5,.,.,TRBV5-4,TGTGCCAGCAGCACAGGACGCCGGGAGACCCAGTACTTC,CASSTGRRETQYF
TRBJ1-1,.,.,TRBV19,TGTGCCAGTAGTATAGGCGGTGGCACTGAAGCTTTCTTT,CASSIGGGTEAFF
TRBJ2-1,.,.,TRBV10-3,TGTGCCATCAGTGTGAGGAGGGATCGGGAGCAGTTCTTC,CAISVRRDREQFF
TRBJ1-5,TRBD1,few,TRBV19,TGTGCCAGTAGTACTCCCGGACAGGGTTCCAATCAGCCCCAGCATTTT,CASSTPGQGSNQPQHF
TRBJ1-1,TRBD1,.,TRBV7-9,TGTGCCAGCAGCAAGACGGTAACAGGGGGTACTGAAGCTTTCTTT,CASSKTVTGGTEAFF
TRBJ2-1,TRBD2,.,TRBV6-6,TGTGCCAGCATCCTCAAGGCGGGGGGGCCTTATGAGCAGTTCTTC,CASILKAGGPYEQFF
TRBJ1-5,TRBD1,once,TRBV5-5,TGTGCCAGCAGCCCCTGGGACAGGGACAATCAGCCCCAGCATTTT,CASSPWDRDNQPQHF
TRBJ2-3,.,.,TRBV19,TGTGCCAGTTTAAGGAGCAGCTCTAGCACAGATACGCAGTATTTT,CASLRSSSSTDTQYF
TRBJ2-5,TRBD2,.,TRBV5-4,TGTGCCAGCAGCTATAGCGGGGGGGCCCCAGAGACCCAGTACTTC,CASSYSGGAPETQYF